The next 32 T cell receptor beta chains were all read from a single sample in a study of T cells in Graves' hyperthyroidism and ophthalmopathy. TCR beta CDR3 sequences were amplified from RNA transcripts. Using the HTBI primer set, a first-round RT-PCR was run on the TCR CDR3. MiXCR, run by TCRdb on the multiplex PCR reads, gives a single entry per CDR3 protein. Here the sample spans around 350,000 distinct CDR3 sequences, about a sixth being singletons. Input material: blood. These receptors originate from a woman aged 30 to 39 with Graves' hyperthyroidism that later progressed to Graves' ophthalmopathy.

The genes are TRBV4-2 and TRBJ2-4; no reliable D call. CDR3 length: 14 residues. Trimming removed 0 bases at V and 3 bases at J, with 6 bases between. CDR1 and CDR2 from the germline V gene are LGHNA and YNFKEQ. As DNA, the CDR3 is TGTGCCAGCAGCCAAGATGGGCGCAAAAACATTCAGTACTTC. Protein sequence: CASSQDGRKNIQYF.

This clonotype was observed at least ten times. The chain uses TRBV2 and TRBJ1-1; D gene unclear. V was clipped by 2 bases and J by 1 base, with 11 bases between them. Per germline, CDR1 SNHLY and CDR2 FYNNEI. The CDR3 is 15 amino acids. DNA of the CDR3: TGTGCCAGCAGTGAAAGAGAGGCATCGAACACTGAAGCTTTCTTT. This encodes CASSEREASNTEAFF.

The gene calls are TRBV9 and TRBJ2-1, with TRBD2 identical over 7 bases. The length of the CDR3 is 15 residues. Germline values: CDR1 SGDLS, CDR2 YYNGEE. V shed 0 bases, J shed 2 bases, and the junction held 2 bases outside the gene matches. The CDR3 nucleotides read TGTGCCAGCAGCGTAGGCGGGAGCGCCTACAATGAGCAGTTCTTC. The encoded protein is CASSVGGSAYNEQFF.

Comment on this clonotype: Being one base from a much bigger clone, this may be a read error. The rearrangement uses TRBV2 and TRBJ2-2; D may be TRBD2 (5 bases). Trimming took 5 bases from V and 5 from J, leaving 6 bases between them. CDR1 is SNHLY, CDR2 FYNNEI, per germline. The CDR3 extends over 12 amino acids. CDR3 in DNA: TGTGCCAGCAGTCGGAGGACCGGGGAGCTGTTTTTT. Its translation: CASSRRTGELFF.

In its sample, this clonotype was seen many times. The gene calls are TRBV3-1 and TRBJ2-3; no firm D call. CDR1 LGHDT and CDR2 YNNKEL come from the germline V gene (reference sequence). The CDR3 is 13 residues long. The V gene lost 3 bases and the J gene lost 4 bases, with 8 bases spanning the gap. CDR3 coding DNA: TGTGCCAGCAGCCAGTCAGGTCCAGATACGCAGTATTTT. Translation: CASSQSGPDTQYF.

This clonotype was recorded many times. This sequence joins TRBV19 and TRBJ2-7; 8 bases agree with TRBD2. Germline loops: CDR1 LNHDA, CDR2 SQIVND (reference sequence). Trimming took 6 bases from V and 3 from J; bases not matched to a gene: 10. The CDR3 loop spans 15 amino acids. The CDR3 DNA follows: TGTGCCAGTAGCCAGAAGCGGGAGATGGGCTACGAGCAGTACTTC. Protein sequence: CASSQKREMGYEQYF. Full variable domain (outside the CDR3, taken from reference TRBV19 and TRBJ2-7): DGGITQSPKYLFRKEGQNVTLSCEQNLNHDAMYWYRQDPGQGLRLIYYSQIVNDFQKGDIAEGYSVSREKKESFPLTVTSAQKNPTAFYLCASSQKREMGYEQYFGPGTRLTVT.

The CDR3 region has the DNA TGTGCCAGCAGCGAGACTAGCTCTAGCACAGATACGCAGTATTTT. Translating gives CASSETSSSTDTQYF. The chain couples TRBV27 to TRBJ2-3; TRBD2 matches at 7 bases. With V trimmed by 6 bases and J by 0 bases, 6 bases remained unmatched. The CDR3 is 15 amino acids. The germline CDR1 and CDR2 sequences are MNHEY and SMNVEV (reference sequence).

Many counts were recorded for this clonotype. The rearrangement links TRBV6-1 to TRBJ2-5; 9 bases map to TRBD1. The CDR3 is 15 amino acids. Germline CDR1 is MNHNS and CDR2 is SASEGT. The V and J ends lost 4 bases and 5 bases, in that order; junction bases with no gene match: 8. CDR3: CASSGTGGGMETQYF. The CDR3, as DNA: TGTGCCAGCAGTGGTACAGGGGGCGGTATGGAGACCCAGTACTTC.

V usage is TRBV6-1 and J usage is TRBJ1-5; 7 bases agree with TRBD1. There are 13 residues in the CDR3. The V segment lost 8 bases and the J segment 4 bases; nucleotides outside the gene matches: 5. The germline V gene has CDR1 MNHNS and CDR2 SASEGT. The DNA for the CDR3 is TGTGCCAGCCGGGACAGCATTAATCAGCCCCAGCATTTT. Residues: CASRDSINQPQHF.

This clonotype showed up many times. CDR3 sequence: CASSAHAEGYEQYF. The DNA for the CDR3 is TGTGCCAGCAGCGCCCACGCTGAGGGCTACGAGCAGTACTTC. The chain employs TRBV11-2 and TRBJ2-7, with D maybe TRBD2 (5 bases). The V end was cut by 5 bases, the J end by 3 bases, with 14 bases between. CDR1 and CDR2 from the germline V gene are SGHAT and FQNNGV. The CDR3 spans 14 residues. Full variable domain (remainder filled in from reference TRBV11-2 and TRBJ2-7): EAGVAQSPRYKIIEKRQSVAFWCNPISGHATLYWYQQILGQGPKLLIQFQNNGVVDDSQLPKDRFSAERLKGVDSTLKIQPAKLEDSAVYLCASSAHAEGYEQYFGPGTRLTVT.

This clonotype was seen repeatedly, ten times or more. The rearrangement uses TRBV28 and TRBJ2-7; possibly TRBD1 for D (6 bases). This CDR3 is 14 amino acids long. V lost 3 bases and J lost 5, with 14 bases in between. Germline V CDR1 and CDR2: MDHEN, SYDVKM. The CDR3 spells CASSFELNRDEQYF. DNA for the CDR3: TGTGCCAGCAGTTTCGAATTGAACAGGGACGAGCAGTACTTC.

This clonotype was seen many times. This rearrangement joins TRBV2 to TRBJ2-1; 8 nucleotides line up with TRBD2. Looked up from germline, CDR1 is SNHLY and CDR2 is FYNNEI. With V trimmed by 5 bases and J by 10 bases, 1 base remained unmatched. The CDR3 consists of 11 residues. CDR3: CASSRGGEQFF. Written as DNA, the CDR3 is TGTGCCAGCAGTCGGGGGGGAGAGCAGTTCTTC.

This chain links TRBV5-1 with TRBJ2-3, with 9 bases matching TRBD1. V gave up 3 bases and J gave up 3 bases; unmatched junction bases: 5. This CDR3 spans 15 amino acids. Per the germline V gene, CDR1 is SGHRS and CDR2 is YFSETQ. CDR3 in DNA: TGCGCCAGCAGCTGGGGGACAGGGCTGACAGATACGCAGTATTTT. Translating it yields CASSWGTGLTDTQYF.

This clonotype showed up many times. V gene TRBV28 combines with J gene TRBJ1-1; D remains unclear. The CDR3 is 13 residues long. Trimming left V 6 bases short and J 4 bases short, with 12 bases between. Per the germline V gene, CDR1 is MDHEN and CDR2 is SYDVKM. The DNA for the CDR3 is TGTGCCAGCAGGATAGGTCACGCCACTGAAGCTTTCTTT. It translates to CASRIGHATEAFF.

This CDR3 is CASRPSGWYQETQYF. The CDR3 DNA reads TGCGCCAGCAGACCTAGCGGCTGGTACCAAGAGACCCAGTACTTC. The chain combines TRBV5-1 with TRBJ2-5; 7 bases are a match to TRBD2. This CDR3 contains 15 residues. Germline V gives CDR1 SGHRS, CDR2 YFSETQ. V lost 5 bases, J lost 0 bases, and 7 bases stayed unmatched. Full variable domain (remainder filled in from reference TRBV5-1 and TRBJ2-5): KAGVTQTPRYLIKTRGQQVTLSCSPISGHRSVSWYQQTPGQGLQFLFEYFSETQRNKGNFPGRFSGRQFSNSRSEMNVSTLELGDSALYLCASRPSGWYQETQYFGPGTRLLVL.

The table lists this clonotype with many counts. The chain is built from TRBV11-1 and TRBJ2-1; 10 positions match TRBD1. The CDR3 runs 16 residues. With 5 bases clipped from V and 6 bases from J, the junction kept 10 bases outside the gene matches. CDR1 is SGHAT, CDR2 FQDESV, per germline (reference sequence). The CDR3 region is CASSTRGDRGFNEQFF. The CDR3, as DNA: TGTGCCAGCAGCACCCGGGGGGACAGGGGTTTCAATGAGCAGTTCTTC.

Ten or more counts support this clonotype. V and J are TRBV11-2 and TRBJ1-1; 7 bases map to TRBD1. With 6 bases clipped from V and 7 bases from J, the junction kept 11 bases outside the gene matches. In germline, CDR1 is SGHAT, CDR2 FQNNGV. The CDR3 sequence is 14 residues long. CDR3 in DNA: TGTGCCAGCAGACAAAACCTGGGGACAGTTGAAGCTTTCTTT. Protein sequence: CASRQNLGTVEAFF.

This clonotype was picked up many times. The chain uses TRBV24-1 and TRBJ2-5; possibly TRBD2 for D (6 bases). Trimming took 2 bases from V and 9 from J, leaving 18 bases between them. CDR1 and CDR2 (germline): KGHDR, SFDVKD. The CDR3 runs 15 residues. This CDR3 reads CATSDSRGTAVAQYF. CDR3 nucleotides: TGTGCCACCAGTGATTCTCGCGGGACCGCCGTAGCCCAGTACTTC.

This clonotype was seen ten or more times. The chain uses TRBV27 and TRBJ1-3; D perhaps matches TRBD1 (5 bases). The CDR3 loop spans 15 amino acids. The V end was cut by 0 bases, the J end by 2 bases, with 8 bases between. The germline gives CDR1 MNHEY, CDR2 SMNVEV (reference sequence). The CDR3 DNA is TGTGCCAGCAGTTTATCGGCAGGGACTGGAAACACCATATATTTT. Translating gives CASSLSAGTGNTIYF.

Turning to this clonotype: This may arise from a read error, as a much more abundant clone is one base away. The chain's CDR3 is CATSDLLDPAKNIQYF. CDR3 sequence (DNA): TGTGCCACCAGTGATTTGCTCGATCCTGCCAAAAACATTCAGTACTTC. This chain connects TRBV24-1 to TRBJ2-4, with D unresolved. This CDR3 comprises 16 residues. CDR1 KGHDR and CDR2 SFDVKD come from the germline V gene. Trimming cost V 0 bases and J 1 base, with 9 bases left between them.

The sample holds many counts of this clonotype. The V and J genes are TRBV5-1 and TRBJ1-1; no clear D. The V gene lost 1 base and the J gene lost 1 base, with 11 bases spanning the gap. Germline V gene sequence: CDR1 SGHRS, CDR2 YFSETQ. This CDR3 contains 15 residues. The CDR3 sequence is CASSLLGRKNTEAFF. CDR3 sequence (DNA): TGCGCCAGCAGCTTGTTAGGCAGAAAGAACACTGAAGCTTTCTTT.

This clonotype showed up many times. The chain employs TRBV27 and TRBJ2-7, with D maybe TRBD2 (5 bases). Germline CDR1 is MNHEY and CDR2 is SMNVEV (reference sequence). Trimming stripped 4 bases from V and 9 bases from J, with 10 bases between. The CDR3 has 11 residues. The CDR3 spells CASSSGGRQYF. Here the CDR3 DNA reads TGTGCCAGCAGTTCTGGAGGTCGGCAGTACTTC.

Written as DNA, the CDR3 is TGTGCCAGCAGGGACCGGGACAGGTCCTACGAGCAGTACTTC. It encodes CASRDRDRSYEQYF. The V gene is TRBV28, the J gene TRBJ2-7; 8 bases are shared with TRBD1. The CDR3 has 14 residues. Germline V gene data show CDR1 as MDHEN and CDR2 as SYDVKM. Trimming removed 6 bases from V and 1 base from J; junction bases left unmatched: 5.

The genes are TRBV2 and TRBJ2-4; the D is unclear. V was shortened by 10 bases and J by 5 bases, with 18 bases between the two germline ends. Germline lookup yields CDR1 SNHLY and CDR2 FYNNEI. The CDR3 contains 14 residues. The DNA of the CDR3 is TGTGCCAACTCGTCTACCTGGGTGGAAAACATTCAGTACTTC. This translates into CANSSTWVENIQYF.

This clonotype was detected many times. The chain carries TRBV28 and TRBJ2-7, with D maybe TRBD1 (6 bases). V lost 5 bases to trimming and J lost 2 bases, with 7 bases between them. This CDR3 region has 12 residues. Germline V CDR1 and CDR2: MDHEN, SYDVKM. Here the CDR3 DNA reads TGTGCCAGCAGTACAGGGCCCTACGAGCAGTACTTC. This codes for CASSTGPYEQYF.

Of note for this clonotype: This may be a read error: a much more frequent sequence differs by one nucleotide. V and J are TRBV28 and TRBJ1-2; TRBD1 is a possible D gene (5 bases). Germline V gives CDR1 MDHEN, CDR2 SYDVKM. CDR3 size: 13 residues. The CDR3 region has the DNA TGTGCCAGCAGTTTAAGGCAGGGCTATGGCTTCACCTTC. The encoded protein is CASSLRQGYGFTF.

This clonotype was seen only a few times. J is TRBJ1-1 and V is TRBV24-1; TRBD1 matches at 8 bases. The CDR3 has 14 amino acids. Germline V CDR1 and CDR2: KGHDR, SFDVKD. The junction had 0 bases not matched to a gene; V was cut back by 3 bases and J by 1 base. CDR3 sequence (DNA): TGTGCCACCAGTGATGGACAGGGGAACACTGAAGCTTTCTTT. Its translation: CATSDGQGNTEAFF.

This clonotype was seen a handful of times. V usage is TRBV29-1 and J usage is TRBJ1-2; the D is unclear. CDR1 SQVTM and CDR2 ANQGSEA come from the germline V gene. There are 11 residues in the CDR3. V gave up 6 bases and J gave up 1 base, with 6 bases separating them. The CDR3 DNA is TGCAGCGTAGAAATTAACTATGGCTACACCTTC. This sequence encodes CSVEINYGYTF.

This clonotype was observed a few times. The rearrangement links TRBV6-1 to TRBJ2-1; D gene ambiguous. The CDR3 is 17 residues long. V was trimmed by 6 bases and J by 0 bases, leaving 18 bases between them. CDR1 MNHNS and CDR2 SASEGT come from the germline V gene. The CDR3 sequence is CASRDRPSFPSYNEQFF. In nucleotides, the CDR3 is TGTGCCAGCAGGGACCGACCCTCATTTCCCTCCTACAATGAGCAGTTCTTC.

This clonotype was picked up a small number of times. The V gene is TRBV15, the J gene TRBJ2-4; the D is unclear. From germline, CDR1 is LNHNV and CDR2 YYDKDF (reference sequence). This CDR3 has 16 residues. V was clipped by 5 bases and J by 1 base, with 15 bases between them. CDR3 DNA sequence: TGTGCCACCAGCTCTACGACGCACGTCGCCAAAAACATTCAGTACTTC. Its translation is CATSSTTHVAKNIQYF.

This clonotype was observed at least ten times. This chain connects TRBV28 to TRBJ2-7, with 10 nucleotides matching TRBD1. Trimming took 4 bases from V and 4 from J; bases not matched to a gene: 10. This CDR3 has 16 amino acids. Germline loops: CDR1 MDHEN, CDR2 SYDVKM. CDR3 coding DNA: TGTGCCAGCAGTTCATCTTTAGGGACAGGGGAGTACGAGCAGTACTTC. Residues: CASSSSLGTGEYEQYF.

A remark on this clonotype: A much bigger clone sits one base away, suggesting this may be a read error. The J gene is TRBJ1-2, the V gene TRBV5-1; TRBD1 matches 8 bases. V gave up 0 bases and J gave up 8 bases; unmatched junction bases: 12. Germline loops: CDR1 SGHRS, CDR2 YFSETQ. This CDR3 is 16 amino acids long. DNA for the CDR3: TGCGCCAGCAGCTTGGCTAAATCGGACAGGGCGTACGGCTACACCTTC. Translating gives CASSLAKSDRAYGYTF. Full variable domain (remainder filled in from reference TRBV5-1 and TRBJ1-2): KAGVTQTPRYLIKTRGQQVTLSCSPISGHRSVSWYQQTPGQGLQFLFEYFSETQRNKGNFPGRFSGRQFSNSRSEMNVSTLELGDSALYLCASSLAKSDRAYGYTFGSGTRLTVV.